The sequence of this T cell receptor beta chain was determined in a study of T cells in tumors after PD-1 blockade. Clones were read by immunoSEQ multiplex PCR, and TCRdb kept only the in-frame ones, dropping some. The sample records about 63,000 clones, around 72% being singletons. This clone was seen only a few times. V lost 5 bases to trimming and J lost 5 bases, with 15 bases between them. Per germline, CDR1 SGHTA and CDR2 FQGNSA. This CDR3 has 15 residues. The chain carries TRBV7-2 and TRBJ2-2, with TRBD2 as a possible D gene (6 bases). Sequencing was performed on PBMCs, taken after anti-PD-1 treatment. The clonotype was recovered from a human donor with basal cell carcinoma. This CDR3 is CASSSRAGGTGELFF. The CDR3 nucleotides read TGTGCCAGCAGCAGTCGAGCGGGCGGAACCGGGGAGCTGTTTTTT.